This paragraph covers one TCR beta chain sequence. What it binds is unknown. These data come from a study of Ad26.COV2.S vaccination and SARS-CoV-2 variants. About the research overall: As a participant in COV1001, the donor was in the Ad26.COV2.S trial arm.

This CDR3 is built from 14 residues. The treatment was: about 20 received Ad26.COV2.S at low or high dose, single or two shots; a few received placebo; per-sample allocation not given. Material that was analyzed had been drawn on day 63 after the first vaccine or placebo injection. Sequencing was performed with immunoSEQ multiplex PCR; in TCRdb, only in-frame clones are kept and a portion is missing. The sample comprises fewer than 400,000 clones, about 82% of which are singletons, and 1.5% to 2.5% rests with the top ten. Study observations and caveats: Vaccine and placebo recipients had similar non-spike TCR breadth.

The receptor was isolated from a person between 18 and 60 years old who received the Ad26.COV2.S COVID-19 vaccine or a placebo. The chain links TRBV21-1 to TRBJ2-7; TRBD2, the table's D call, lacks a check against the DNA. TRBV21-1 is a recognized pseudogene. The sample consisted of peripheral blood, taken in a trial of Ad26.COV2.S vaccine versus placebo. This CDR3 reads CASIRAGGRHEQYF. CDR3 coding DNA: TGTGCCAGCATTAGGGCGGGGGGGCGCCACGAGCAGTACTTC.